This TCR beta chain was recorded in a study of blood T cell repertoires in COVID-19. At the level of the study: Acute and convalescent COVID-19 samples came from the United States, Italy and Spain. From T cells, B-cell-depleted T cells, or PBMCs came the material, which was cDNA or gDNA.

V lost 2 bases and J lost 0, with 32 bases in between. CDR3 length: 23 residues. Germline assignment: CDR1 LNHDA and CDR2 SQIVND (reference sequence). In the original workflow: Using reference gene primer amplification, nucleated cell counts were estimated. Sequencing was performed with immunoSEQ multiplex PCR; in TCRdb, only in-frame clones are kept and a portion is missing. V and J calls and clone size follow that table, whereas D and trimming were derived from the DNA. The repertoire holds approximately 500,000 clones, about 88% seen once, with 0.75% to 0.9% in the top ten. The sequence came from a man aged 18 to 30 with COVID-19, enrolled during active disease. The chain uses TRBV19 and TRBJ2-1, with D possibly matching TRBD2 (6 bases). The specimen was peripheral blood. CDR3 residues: CASSIKGPTLGLILSSSYNEQFF. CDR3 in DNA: TGTGCCAGTAGTATAAAGGGTCCCACCCTGGGACTCATTCTAAGTAGCTCCTACAATGAGCAGTTCTTC.